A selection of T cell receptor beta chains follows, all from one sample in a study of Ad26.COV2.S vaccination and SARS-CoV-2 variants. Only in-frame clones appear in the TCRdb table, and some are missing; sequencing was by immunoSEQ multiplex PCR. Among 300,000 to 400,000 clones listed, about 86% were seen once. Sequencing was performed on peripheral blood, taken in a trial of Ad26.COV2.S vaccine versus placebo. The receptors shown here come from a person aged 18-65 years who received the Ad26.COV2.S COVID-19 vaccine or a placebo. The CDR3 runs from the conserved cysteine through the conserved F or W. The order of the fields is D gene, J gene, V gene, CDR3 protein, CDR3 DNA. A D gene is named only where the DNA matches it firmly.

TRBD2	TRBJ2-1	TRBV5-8	CASSSVVQRGAGNEQFF	TGTGCCAGCAGCTCGGTCGTCCAGCGGGGGGCGGGGAATGAGCAGTTCTTC
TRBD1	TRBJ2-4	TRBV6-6	CASSYLQGADIQYF	TGTGCCAGCAGTTATCTCCAGGGGGCAGACATTCAGTACTTC
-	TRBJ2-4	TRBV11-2	CASSLEPDRATVAKNIQYF	TGTGCCAGCAGCTTAGAACCTGACCGGGCTACCGTAGCCAAAAACATTCAGTACTTC
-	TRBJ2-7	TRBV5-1	CASSIDREQYF	TGCGCCAGCAGCATCGACAGGGAGCAGTACTTC
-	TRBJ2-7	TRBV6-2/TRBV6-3	CASSWGRTVSYEQYF	TGTGCCAGCAGTTGGGGACGAACCGTCTCCTACGAGCAGTACTTC
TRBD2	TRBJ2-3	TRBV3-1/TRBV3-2	CASSARTSGVTDTQYF	TGTGCCAGCAGCGCTCGGACTAGCGGGGTTACAGATACGCAGTATTTT
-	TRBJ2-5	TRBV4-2	CASSQDITEKTQYF	TGTGCCAGCAGCCAAGATATTACAGAAAAGACCCAGTACTTC
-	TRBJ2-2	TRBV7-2	CASAKRAGELFF	TGTGCCAGCGCCAAACGGGCCGGGGAGCTGTTTTTT
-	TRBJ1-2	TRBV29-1	CSAATMANYGYTF	TGCAGCGCCGCGACAATGGCTAACTATGGCTACACCTTC
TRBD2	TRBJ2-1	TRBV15	CATSSLSGGASINEQFF	TGTGCCACCAGCAGCCTAAGCGGGGGGGCTTCTATCAATGAGCAGTTCTTC
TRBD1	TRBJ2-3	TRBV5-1	CASSLTGTGDLSTDTQYF	TGCGCCAGCAGCCTAACCGGGACAGGGGACCTAAGCACAGATACGCAGTATTTT
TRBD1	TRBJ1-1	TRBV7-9	CASRRQGGDAEAFF	TGTGCCAGCAGGCGACAGGGGGGAGACGCCGAAGCTTTCTTT
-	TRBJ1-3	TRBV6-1	CASSEVRANTIYF	TGTGCCAGCAGTGAAGTGAGGGCAAACACCATATATTTT
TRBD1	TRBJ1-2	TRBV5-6	CASSSKQGVIGGYTF	TGTGCCAGCAGCTCCAAACAGGGGGTGATAGGAGGCTACACCTTC
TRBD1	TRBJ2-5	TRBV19	CASKSGTGAETQYF	TGTGCCAGTAAATCCGGGACAGGGGCAGAGACCCAGTACTTC
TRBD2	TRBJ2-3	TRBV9	CASSGTSGPGAQYF	TGTGCCAGCAGCGGAACTAGCGGCCCCGGAGCGCAGTATTTT
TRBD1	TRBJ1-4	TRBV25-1	CASRPGQGSWNEKLFF	TGTGCCAGCAGGCCGGGACAGGGGTCCTGGAATGAAAAACTGTTTTTT